The next 10 T cell receptor beta chains were all read from a single sample in a study of T cell responses to AZD1222 COVID-19 vaccine. The assay was immunoSEQ multiplex PCR, and TCRdb's table has in-frame clones only and misses some. The table includes about 270,000 clones, around 93% detected once. The sequencing here drew on peripheral blood, taken 28 days after the second AZD1222 dose. The source is an adult who received the AZD1222 COVID-19 vaccine.

J is TRBJ2-2 and V is TRBV7-3; a possible D gene is TRBD2 (5 bases). Germline loops: CDR1 SGHTA, CDR2 FQGTGA. The CDR3 totals 15 residues. V was shortened by 5 bases and J by 0 bases, with 10 bases between the two germline ends. CDR3 nucleotides: TGTGCCAGCAGCCCCCGGGGTCCGAACACCGGGGAGCTGTTTTTT. It codes for CASSPRGPNTGELFF. Full variable domain (missing parts from reference TRBV7-3 and TRBJ2-2): GAGVSQTPSNKVTEKGKYVELRCDPISGHTALYWYRQSLGQGPEFLIYFQGTGAADDSGLPNDRFFAVRPEGSVSTLKIQRTERGDSAVYLCASSPRGPNTGELFFGEGSRLTVL.

The V gene is TRBV18, the J gene TRBJ2-7; D is ambiguous. Trimming removed 2 bases from V and 3 bases from J, with 8 bases in between. Per the germline V gene, CDR1 is KGHSH and CDR2 is LQKENI. This CDR3 contains 13 residues. In DNA form, the CDR3 reads TGTGCCAGCTCACCATGGCAGCTCTACGAGCAGTACTTC. As protein: CASSPWQLYEQYF.

V and J are TRBV7-2 and TRBJ1-3; D gene unclear. Per germline, CDR1 SGHTA and CDR2 FQGNSA. The V end lost 4 bases, the J end lost 0 bases, and 10 bases lay between the germline ends. The CDR3 spans 15 residues. The CDR3 protein is CASSSLRLSGNTIYF. DNA of the CDR3: TGTGCCAGCAGCTCCCTCCGACTCTCTGGAAACACCATATATTTT.

The gene calls are TRBV18 and TRBJ1-1; 11 bases match TRBD1. Germline-derived CDR1 and CDR2 are KGHSH and LQKENI. Trimming removed 6 bases from V and 2 bases from J; junction bases left unmatched: 8. CDR3 size: 16 residues. Here the CDR3 DNA reads TGTGCCAGCTCTGACCGGACAGGGGGCATCAACACTGAAGCTTTCTTT. Translating it yields CASSDRTGGINTEAFF.

This clone was recorded once. This chain connects TRBV29-1 to TRBJ1-4; TRBD1 might be the D (6 bases). CDR1 SQVTM and CDR2 ANQGSEA come from the germline V gene. Trimming shortened V by 6 bases and J by 5 bases, and 13 bases separated the two germline ends. This CDR3 region has 13 residues. CDR3 region: CSVRTGHNEKLFF. The CDR3 DNA reads TGCAGCGTCCGTACAGGGCACAATGAAAAACTGTTTTTT.

J is TRBJ2-7 and V is TRBV19; 9 nucleotides agree with TRBD1. J was trimmed by 5 bases and V by 1 base; bases with no gene match: 6. The CDR3 extends over 15 amino acids. CDR1 and CDR2 from the germline V gene are LNHDA and SQIVND (reference sequence). The chain's CDR3 is CASSIAGQGKDEQYF. In nucleotides, the CDR3 is TGTGCCAGTAGTATAGCGGGACAGGGAAAAGACGAGCAGTACTTC.

J is TRBJ1-5 and V is TRBV2; perhaps TRBD1 as D (5 bases). This CDR3 spans 15 amino acids. V shed 6 bases and J shed 2 bases, with 14 bases lying between them. Germline CDR1 reads SNHLY; CDR2 reads FYNNEI. The CDR3 loop is CASRRRMGGNQPQHF. The CDR3 DNA reads as TGTGCCAGCAGACGGCGGATGGGGGGCAATCAGCCCCAGCATTTT. Combining the CDR3 with reference TRBV2 and TRBJ1-5 gives the whole variable domain EPEVTQTPSHQVTQMGQEVILRCVPISNHLYFYWYRQILGQKVEFLVSFYNNEISEKSEIFDDQFSVERPDGSNFTLKIRSTKLEDSAMYFCASRRRMGGNQPQHFGDGTRLSIL.

V usage is TRBV2 and J usage is TRBJ1-1; D unresolved. V lost 8 bases, J lost 5 bases, and 9 bases lay in between. CDR3 size: 11 residues. The germline CDR1 and CDR2 sequences are SNHLY and FYNNEI. As DNA, the CDR3 is TGTGCCAGCTCCGATTGGACTGAAGCTTTCTTT. It yields the protein CASSDWTEAFF.

The chain links TRBV28 to TRBJ1-3; D gene uncertain. The CDR3 length is 14 residues. Germline CDR1 MDHEN, CDR2 SYDVKM. V lost 4 bases, J lost 1 base, and 8 bases lay in between. This CDR3 reads CASSSPASGNTIYF. The CDR3 nucleotides read TGTGCCAGCAGTTCACCCGCATCTGGAAACACCATATATTTT.

This rearrangement joins TRBV4-2 to TRBJ2-7; D might be TRBD2 (6 bases). The CDR3 has 14 residues. Germline V gives CDR1 LGHNA, CDR2 YNFKEQ. The V end lost 2 bases, the J end lost 3 bases, and 11 bases lay between the germline ends. The CDR3 nucleotides read TGTGCCAGCAGCCAAAACTCGCGGGACTACGAGCAGTACTTC. Amino acids: CASSQNSRDYEQYF.